One sample yielded the 15 T cell receptor beta chains listed below, sequenced in a study of T-cell memory formation after mild COVID-19. TCRdb recomputed calls from the 5' RACE reads with MiXCR, one row per CDR3 protein. The table has around 250,000 distinct CDR3 sequences, 8% to 10% seen once. Material for sequencing was PBMCs or a T cell subset sorted from them (not recorded which). All receptors derive from a man aged 18 to 29 who had mild COVID-19 (a few samples of this study predate the infection). Cell type and time point are not known.

In its sample, this clonotype was seen a few times. The CDR3 sequence is CAIGGRMADRTEAFF. The DNA for the CDR3 is TGTGCCATCGGGGGAAGGATGGCAGATCGGACTGAAGCTTTCTTT. The V call is TRBV19, the J call TRBJ1-1; TRBD1 is a possible D gene (5 bases). Between the trimmed V and J ends, which lost 10 bases and 5 bases, there was a span of 23 bases. The CDR3 totals 15 residues. The germline CDR1 and CDR2 sequences are LNHDA and SQIVND (reference sequence).

The chain carries TRBV9 and TRBJ1-5, with 11 positions matching TRBD1. Germline V gives CDR1 SGDLS, CDR2 YYNGEE. The CDR3 covers 14 residues. The V and J ends lost 3 bases and 5 bases, in that order; junction bases with no gene match: 1. CDR3 nucleotide sequence: TGTGCCAGCAGCGGGACAGGGGGCCATCAGCCCCAGCATTTT. This gives the protein CASSGTGGHQPQHF. Full variable domain (rest looked up from reference TRBV9 and TRBJ1-5): DSGVTQTPKHLITATGQRVTLRCSPRSGDLSVYWYQQSLDQGLQFLIQYYNGEERAKGNILERFSAQQFPDLHSELNLSSLELGDSALYFCASSGTGGHQPQHFGDGTRLSIL.

This clonotype has at least ten counts. The J gene is TRBJ2-7, the V gene TRBV2; no reliable D call. The CDR3 is 11 residues long. The ends were cut back, 11 bases at V and 1 base at J, with 9 bases in the middle. Germline V gives CDR1 SNHLY, CDR2 FYNNEI. The DNA for the CDR3 is TGTGCCGGCCAGAGTTCCTACGAGCAGTACTTC. Translation: CAGQSSYEQYF.

Only a few counts were recorded for this clonotype. V gene TRBV28 combines with J gene TRBJ1-2; 8 nucleotides agree with TRBD1. With V trimmed by 3 bases and J by 7 bases, 13 bases remained unmatched. The germline CDR1 and CDR2 sequences are MDHEN and SYDVKM. CDR3 length equals 16 residues. Written as DNA, the CDR3 is TGTGCCAGCAGTTTCTCGGACAGGGTTATCCTAAGTGGCTACACCTTC. This codes for CASSFSDRVILSGYTF.

The chain is built from TRBV2 and TRBJ1-2; D not certain. V lost 8 bases and J lost 0, with 16 bases in between. CDR3 size: 15 residues. Germline CDR1 and CDR2: SNHLY and FYNNEI. The CDR3 loop is CASSVEAGANYGYTF. Written as DNA, the CDR3 is TGTGCCAGCTCCGTTGAGGCAGGAGCTAACTATGGCTACACCTTC. Using reference TRBV2 and TRBJ1-2 for the parts outside the CDR3, the full variable domain is EPEVTQTPSHQVTQMGQEVILRCVPISNHLYFYWYRQILGQKVEFLVSFYNNEISEKSEIFDDQFSVERPDGSNFTLKIRSTKLEDSAMYFCASSVEAGANYGYTFGSGTRLTVV.

This clonotype has only a few counts. V usage is TRBV5-4 and J usage is TRBJ2-1; 14 positions agree with TRBD2. The V segment lost 0 bases and the J segment 8 bases; nucleotides outside the gene matches: 4. CDR1 is SGHNT and CDR2 is YYREEE in the germline V gene (reference sequence). CDR3 length equals 16 residues. The CDR3 DNA follows: TGTGCCAGCAGCTTGGGACTAGCGGGGGGGCTGTATGAGCAGTTCTTC. Encoded protein: CASSLGLAGGLYEQFF.

This clonotype has more than one count but fewer than ten. The J gene is TRBJ1-5, the V gene TRBV20-1; D may be TRBD1 (6 bases). The CDR3 spans 15 residues. Trimming cost V 1 base and J 0 bases, with 10 bases left between them. Germline CDR1 reads DFQATT; CDR2 reads SNEGSKA (reference sequence). As DNA, the CDR3 is TGCAGTGCTAGAGCGGGGGCGTATAGCAATCAGCCCCAGCATTTT. Residues: CSARAGAYSNQPQHF.

This clonotype has only a few counts. This chain joins TRBV7-2 and TRBJ1-1, with D possibly matching TRBD1 (6 bases). Germline V gene sequence: CDR1 SGHTA, CDR2 FQGNSA. The CDR3 is 15 residues long. V was clipped by 0 bases and J by 0 bases, with 8 bases between them. In DNA, the CDR3 is TGTGCCAGCAGCTTAGCGGGGGCGATGAACACTGAAGCTTTCTTT. Translated, it gives CASSLAGAMNTEAFF.

This chain uses TRBV20-1 with TRBJ2-7, with TRBD2 matching over 13 bases. This CDR3 region has 19 residues. Germline V gene lookup returns CDR1 DFQATT and CDR2 SNEGSKA (reference sequence). Trimming cost V 0 bases and J 1 base; bases outside gene matches: 12. In DNA, the CDR3 is TGCAGTGCTAGAGATCTCGCCGGGACTAGCGGGGAATTATCCTACGAGCAGTACTTC. Its protein product is CSARDLAGTSGELSYEQYF.

J is TRBJ2-2 and V is TRBV12-3 or TRBV12-4; 8 bases match TRBD1. The J segment lost 3 bases and the V segment lost 5 bases, leaving 8 bases of the junction unmatched. The CDR3 is 16 amino acids. As DNA, the CDR3 is TGTGCCAGCAGTCCCGCAGGGGGCAGGGACACCGGGGAGCTGTTTTTT. Residues: CASSPAGGRDTGELFF.

The chain couples TRBV12-3 or TRBV12-4 to TRBJ2-7; weak D call: TRBD1 (6 bases). The CDR3 extends over 14 amino acids. Between the trimmed V and J ends, which lost 3 bases and 4 bases, there was a span of 13 bases. DNA for the CDR3: TGTGCCAGCAGTTTTGGGGACACTCTATACGAGCAGTACTTC. Translating it yields CASSFGDTLYEQYF.

This clonotype was seen at least ten times. The gene calls are TRBV12-3 or TRBV12-4 and TRBJ2-7, with 9 nucleotides matching TRBD1. The CDR3 totals 16 residues. The trim removed 4 bases at V and 4 bases at J, leaving 11 bases unmatched. The DNA for the CDR3 is TGTGCCAGCAGTTCTGGAGAGGGACAGGGATCGTACGAGCAGTACTTC. Amino acid sequence: CASSSGEGQGSYEQYF.

The J gene is TRBJ2-5, the V gene TRBV4-1; D unclear. The germline V gene encodes CDR1 MGHRA and CDR2 YSYEKL. Trimming left V 1 base short and J 4 bases short, with 7 bases between. The CDR3 consists of 13 residues. The CDR3 DNA sequence: TGCGCCAGCAGCCAAGTGGGGTCAGAGACCCAGTACTTC. Encoded protein: CASSQVGSETQYF.

This clonotype has a single count. This chain uses TRBV5-4 with TRBJ2-1; D uncertain. This CDR3 is 14 amino acids long. CDR1 is SGHNT, CDR2 YYREEE, per germline (reference sequence). Trimming left V 4 bases short and J 4 bases short, with 12 bases between. CDR3 DNA sequence: TGTGCCAGCAGCCCCATTGAGCCGTACAATGAGCAGTTCTTC. Translating it yields CASSPIEPYNEQFF.

The table lists this clonotype with many counts. The chain employs TRBV6-2 or TRBV6-3 and TRBJ1-2; tentatively, D is TRBD1 (5 bases). Per germline, CDR1 MNHEY and CDR2 SVGEGT. V shed 0 bases and J shed 4 bases, with 12 bases lying between them. CDR3 length: 15 amino acids. Here the CDR3 DNA reads TGTGCCAGCAGTTACTCGTCGGGGACTATCTATGGCTACACCTTC. Translating gives CASSYSSGTIYGYTF.